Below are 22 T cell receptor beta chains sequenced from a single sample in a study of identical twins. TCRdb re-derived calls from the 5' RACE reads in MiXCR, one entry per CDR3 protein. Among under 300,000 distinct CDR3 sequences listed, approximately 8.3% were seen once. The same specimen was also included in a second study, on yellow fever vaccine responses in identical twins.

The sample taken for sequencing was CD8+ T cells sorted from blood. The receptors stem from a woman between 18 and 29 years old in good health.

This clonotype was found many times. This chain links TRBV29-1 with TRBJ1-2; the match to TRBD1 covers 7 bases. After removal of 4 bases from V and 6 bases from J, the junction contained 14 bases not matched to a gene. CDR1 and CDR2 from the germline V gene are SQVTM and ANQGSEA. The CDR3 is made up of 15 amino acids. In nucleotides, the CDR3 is TGCAGCGTTGGAGACCCCGGGACAGATCTTCATGGCTACACCTTC. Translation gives CSVGDPGTDLHGYTF. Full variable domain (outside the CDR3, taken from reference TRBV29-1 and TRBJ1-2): SAVISQKPSRDICQRGTSLTIQCQVDSQVTMMFWYRQQPGQSLTLIATANQGSEATYESGFVIDKFPISRPNLTFSTLTVSNMSPEDSSIYLCSVGDPGTDLHGYTFGSGTRLTVV.

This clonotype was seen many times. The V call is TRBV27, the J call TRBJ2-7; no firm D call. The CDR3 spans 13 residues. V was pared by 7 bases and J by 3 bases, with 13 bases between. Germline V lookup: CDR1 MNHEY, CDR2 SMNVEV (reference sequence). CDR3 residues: CASTSALSYEQYF. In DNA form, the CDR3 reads TGTGCCAGCACCTCCGCGTTAAGCTACGAGCAGTACTTC.

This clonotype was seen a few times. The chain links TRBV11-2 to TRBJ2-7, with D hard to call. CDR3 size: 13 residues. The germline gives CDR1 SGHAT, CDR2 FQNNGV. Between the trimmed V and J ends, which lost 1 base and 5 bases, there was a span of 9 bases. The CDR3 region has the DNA TGTGCCAGCAGCTTAGTGGGTCCCAACGAGCAGTACTTC. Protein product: CASSLVGPNEQYF.

CDR3 DNA sequence: TGTGCCAGCATCTCGGATAGGGGCTACGAGCAGTACTTC. This gives the protein CASISDRGYEQYF. The V and J genes are TRBV28 and TRBJ2-7; maybe TRBD1 (5 bases). V lost 7 bases to trimming and J lost 3 bases, with 13 bases between them. The length of the CDR3 is 13 residues. CDR1 is MDHEN and CDR2 is SYDVKM in the germline V gene. Full variable domain (outside the CDR3, taken from reference TRBV28 and TRBJ2-7): DVKVTQSSRYLVKRTGEKVFLECVQDMDHENMFWYRQDPGLGLRLIYFSYDVKMKEKGDIPEGYSVSREKKERFSLILESASTNQTSMYLCASISDRGYEQYFGPGTRLTVT.

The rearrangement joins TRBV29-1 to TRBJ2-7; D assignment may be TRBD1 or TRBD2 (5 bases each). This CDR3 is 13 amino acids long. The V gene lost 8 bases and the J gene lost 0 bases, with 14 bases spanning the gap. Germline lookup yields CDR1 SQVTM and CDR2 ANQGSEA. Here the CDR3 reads CSYRDGSSYEQYF. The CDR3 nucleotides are TGCAGCTACCGGGACGGTAGCTCCTACGAGCAGTACTTC.

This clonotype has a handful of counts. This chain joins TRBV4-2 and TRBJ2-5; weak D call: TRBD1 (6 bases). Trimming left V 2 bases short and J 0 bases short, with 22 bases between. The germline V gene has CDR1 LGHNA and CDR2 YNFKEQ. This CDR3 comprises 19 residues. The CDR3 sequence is CASSQTRWGTLSYQETQYF. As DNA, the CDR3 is TGTGCCAGCAGCCAAACCCGTTGGGGGACATTATCGTACCAAGAGACCCAGTACTTC.

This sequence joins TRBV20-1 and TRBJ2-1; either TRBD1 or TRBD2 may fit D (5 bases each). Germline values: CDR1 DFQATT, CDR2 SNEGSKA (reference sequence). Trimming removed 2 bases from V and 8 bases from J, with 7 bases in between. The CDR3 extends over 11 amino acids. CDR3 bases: TGCAGTGCTAGATCGGGGCATGAGCAGTTCTTC. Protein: CSARSGHEQFF.

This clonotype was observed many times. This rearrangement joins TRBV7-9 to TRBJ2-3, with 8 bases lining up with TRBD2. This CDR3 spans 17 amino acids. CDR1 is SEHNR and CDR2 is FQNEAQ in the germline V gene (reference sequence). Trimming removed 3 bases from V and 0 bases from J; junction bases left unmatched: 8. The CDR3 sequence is CASSFPGLGSSTDTQYF. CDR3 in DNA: TGTGCCAGCAGCTTCCCGGGACTAGGATCTAGCACAGATACGCAGTATTTT.

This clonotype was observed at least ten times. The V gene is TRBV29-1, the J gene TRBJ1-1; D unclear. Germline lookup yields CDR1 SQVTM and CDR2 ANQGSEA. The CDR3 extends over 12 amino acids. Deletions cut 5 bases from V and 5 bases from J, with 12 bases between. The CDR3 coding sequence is TGCAGCGTTCTTTACCTACAGACTGAAGCTTTCTTT. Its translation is CSVLYLQTEAFF.

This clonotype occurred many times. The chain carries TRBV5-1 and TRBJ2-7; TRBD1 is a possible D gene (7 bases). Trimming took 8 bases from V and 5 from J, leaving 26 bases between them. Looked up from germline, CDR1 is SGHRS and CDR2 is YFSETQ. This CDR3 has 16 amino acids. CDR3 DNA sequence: TGCGCCAGTGCCTGGAGGGGGCAAGGCAGCAAGGACGAGCAGTACTTC. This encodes CASAWRGQGSKDEQYF.

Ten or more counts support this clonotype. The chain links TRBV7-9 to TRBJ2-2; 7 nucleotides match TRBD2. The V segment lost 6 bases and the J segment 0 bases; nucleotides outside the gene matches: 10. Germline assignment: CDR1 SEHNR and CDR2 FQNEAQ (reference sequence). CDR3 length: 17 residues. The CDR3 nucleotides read TGTGCCAGCAGTTCGAGGGACTACAAGTCGAACACCGGGGAGCTGTTTTTT. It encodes CASSSRDYKSNTGELFF. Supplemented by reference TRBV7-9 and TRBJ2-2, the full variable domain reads DTGVSQNPRHKITKRGQNVTFRCDPISEHNRLYWYRQTLGQGPEFLTYFQNEAQLEKSRLLSDRFSAERPKGSFSTLEIQRTEQGDSAMYLCASSSRDYKSNTGELFFGEGSRLTVL.

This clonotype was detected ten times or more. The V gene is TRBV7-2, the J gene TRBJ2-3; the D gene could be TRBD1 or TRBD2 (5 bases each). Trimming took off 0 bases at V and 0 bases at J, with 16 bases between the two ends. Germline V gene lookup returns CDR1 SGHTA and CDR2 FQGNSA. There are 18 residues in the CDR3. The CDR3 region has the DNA TGTGCCAGCAGCTTAGCGGAAGGGGTACGGGAAAGCACAGATACGCAGTATTTT. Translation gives CASSLAEGVRESTDTQYF.

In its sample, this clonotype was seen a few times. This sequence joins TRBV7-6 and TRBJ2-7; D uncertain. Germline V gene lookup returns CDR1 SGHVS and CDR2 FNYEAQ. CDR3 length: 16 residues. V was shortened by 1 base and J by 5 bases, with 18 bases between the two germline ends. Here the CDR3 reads CASSLGGDGQDHEQYF. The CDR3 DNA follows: TGTGCCAGCAGCTTAGGTGGGGATGGGCAGGACCACGAGCAGTACTTC.

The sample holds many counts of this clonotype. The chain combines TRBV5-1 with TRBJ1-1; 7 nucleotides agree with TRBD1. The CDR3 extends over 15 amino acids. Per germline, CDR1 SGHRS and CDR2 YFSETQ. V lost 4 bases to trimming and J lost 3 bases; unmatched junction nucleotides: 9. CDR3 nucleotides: TGCGCCAGCAGCCGCAGGGGGGCAGAGGACACTGAAGCTTTCTTT. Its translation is CASSRRGAEDTEAFF.

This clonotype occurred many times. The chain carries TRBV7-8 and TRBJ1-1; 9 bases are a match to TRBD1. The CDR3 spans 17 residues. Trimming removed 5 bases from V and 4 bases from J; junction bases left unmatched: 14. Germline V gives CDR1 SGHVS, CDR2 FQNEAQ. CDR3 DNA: TGTGCCAGCAGCCTCCCCGGACAGGGGCCCCTGCTCACTGAAGCTTTCTTT. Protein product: CASSLPGQGPLLTEAFF.

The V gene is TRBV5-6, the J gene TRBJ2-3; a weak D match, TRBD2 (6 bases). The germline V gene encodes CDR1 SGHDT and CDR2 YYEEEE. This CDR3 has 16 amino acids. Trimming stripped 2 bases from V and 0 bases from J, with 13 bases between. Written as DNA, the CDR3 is TGTGCCAGCAGCTTTGGGACTGCTACTAGCACAGATACGCAGTATTTT. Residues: CASSFGTATSTDTQYF.

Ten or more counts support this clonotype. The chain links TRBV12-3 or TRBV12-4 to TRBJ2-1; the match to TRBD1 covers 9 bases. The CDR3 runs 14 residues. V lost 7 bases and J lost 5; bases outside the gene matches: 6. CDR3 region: CASTTGGDNNEQFF. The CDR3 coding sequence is TGTGCCAGCACGACAGGGGGGGACAACAATGAGCAGTTCTTC.

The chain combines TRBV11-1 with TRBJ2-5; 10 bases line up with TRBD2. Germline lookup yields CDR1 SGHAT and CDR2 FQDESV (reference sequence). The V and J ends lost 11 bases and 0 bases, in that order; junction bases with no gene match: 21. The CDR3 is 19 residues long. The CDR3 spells CAGGSRQPIAGGNQETQYF. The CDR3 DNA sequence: TGTGCCGGCGGTAGTCGTCAACCGATAGCGGGGGGAAACCAAGAGACCCAGTACTTC.

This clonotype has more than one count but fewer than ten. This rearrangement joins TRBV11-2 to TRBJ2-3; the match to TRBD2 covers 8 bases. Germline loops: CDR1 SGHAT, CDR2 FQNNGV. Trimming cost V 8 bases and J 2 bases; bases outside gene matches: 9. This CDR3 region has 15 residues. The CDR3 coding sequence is TGTGCCAGCCTGACGGGACTAGACATCACAGATACGCAGTATTTT. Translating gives CASLTGLDITDTQYF.

The CDR3 here is CASSSWTDLKGGTETQYF. DNA for the CDR3: TGTGCCAGCAGTTCCTGGACAGACCTGAAGGGGGGAACAGAGACCCAGTACTTC. The chain employs TRBV12-3 or TRBV12-4 and TRBJ2-5; D assignment may be TRBD1 or TRBD2 (6 bases each). This CDR3 is built from 18 residues. V was pared by 4 bases and J by 4 bases, with 25 bases between.

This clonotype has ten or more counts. The CDR3 coding sequence is TGTGCCAGTCGGGGCAGCTCCTACGAGCAGTACTTC. Residues: CASRGSSYEQYF. The rearrangement links TRBV12-3 or TRBV12-4 to TRBJ2-7; D might be TRBD1 or TRBD2, each matching 5 bases. The V end lost 9 bases, the J end lost 0 bases, and 9 bases lay between the germline ends. CDR3 length: 12 amino acids.

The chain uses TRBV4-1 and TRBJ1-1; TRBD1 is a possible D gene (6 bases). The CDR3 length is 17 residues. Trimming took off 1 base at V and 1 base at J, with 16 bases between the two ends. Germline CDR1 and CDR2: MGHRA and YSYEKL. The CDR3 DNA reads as TGCGCCAGCAGCCAAGCGGGAGGGGGATTTGGGAACACTGAAGCTTTCTTT. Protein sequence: CASSQAGGGFGNTEAFF.